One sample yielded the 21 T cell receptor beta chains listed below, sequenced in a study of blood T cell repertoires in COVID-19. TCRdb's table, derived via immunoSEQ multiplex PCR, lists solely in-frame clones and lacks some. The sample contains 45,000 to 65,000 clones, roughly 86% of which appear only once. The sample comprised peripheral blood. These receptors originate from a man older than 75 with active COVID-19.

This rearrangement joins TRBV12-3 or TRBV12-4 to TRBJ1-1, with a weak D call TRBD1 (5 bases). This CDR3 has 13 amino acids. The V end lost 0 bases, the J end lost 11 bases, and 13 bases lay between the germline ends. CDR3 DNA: TGTGCCAGCAGTTTAGCCGACAGATTTCATGCTTTCTTT. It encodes CASSLADRFHAFF.

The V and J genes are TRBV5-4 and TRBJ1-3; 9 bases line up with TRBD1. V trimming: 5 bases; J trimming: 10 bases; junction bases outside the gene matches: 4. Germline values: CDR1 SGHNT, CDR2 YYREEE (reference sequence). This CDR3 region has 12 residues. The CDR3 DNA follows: TGTGCCAGCAGAGCCGACAGGGGGACCATATATTTT. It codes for CASRADRGTIYF.

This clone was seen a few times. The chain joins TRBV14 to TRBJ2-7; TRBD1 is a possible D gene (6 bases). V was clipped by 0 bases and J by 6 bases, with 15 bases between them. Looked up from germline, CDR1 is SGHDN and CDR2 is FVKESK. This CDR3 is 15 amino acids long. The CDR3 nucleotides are TGTGCCAGCAGCCAAGATGAGGCAGGGGCGGGCGAGCAGTACTTC. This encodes CASSQDEAGAGEQYF.

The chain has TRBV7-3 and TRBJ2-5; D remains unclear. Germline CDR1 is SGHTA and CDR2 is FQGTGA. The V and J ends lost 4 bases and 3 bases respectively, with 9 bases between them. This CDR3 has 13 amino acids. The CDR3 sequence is CASSSDTEETQYF. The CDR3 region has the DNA TGTGCCAGCAGCTCCGACACCGAAGAGACCCAGTACTTC.

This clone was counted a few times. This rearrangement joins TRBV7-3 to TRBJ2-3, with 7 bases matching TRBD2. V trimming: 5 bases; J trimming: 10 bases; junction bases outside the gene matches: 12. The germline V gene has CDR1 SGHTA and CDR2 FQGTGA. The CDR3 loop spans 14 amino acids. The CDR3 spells CASSRSTTSPAQYF. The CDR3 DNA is TGTGCCAGCAGCCGATCCACGACTAGCCCAGCGCAGTATTTT. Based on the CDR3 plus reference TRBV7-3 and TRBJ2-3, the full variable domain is GAGVSQTPSNKVTEKGKYVELRCDPISGHTALYWYRQSLGQGPEFLIYFQGTGAADDSGLPNDRFFAVRPEGSVSTLKIQRTERGDSAVYLCASSRSTTSPAQYFGPGTRLTVL.

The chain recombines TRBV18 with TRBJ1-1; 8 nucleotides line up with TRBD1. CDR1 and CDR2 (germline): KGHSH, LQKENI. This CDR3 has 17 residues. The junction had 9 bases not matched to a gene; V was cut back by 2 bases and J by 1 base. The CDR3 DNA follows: TGTGCCAGCTCACCAGGACAGGGTGGTCTGTGGAACACTGAAGCTTTCTTT. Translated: CASSPGQGGLWNTEAFF.

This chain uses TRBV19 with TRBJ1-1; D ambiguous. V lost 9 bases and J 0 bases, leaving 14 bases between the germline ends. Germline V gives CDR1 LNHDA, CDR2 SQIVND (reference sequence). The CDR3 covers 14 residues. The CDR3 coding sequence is TGTGCCAGCCAAAGTAACCGGGTGAACACTGAAGCTTTCTTT. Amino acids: CASQSNRVNTEAFF.

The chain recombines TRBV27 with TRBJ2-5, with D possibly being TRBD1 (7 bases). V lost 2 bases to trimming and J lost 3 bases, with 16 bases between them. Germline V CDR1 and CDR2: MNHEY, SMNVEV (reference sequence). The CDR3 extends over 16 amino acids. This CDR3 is CASSLNVRGVEETQYF. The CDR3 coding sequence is TGTGCCAGCAGTTTAAACGTCAGGGGGGTCGAAGAGACCCAGTACTTC.

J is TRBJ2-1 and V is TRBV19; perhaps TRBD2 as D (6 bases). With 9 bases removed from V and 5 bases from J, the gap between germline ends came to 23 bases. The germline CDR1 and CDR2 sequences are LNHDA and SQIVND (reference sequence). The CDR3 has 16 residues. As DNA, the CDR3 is TGTGCCAGCTCCGACCGTCTGGCGGGATTTGACAATGAGCAGTTCTTC. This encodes CASSDRLAGFDNEQFF. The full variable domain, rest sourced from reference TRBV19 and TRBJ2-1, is DGGITQSPKYLFRKEGQNVTLSCEQNLNHDAMYWYRQDPGQGLRLIYYSQIVNDFQKGDIAEGYSVSREKKESFPLTVTSAQKNPTAFYLCASSDRLAGFDNEQFFGPGTRLTVL.

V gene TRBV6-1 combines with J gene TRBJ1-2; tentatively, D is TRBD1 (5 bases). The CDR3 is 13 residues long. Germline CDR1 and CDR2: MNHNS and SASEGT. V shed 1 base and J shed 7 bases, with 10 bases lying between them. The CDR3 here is CASSEEAGFGYTF. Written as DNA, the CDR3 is TGTGCCAGCAGTGAAGAGGCAGGGTTTGGCTACACCTTC.

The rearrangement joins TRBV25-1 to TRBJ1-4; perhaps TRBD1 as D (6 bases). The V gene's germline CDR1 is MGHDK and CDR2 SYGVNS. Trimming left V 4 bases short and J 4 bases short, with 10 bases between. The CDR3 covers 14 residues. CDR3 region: CASSGRGGNEKLFF. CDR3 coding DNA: TGTGCCAGCAGTGGCAGGGGCGGTAATGAAAAACTGTTTTTT. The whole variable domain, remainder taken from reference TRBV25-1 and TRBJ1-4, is EADIYQTPRYLVIGTGKKITLECSQTMGHDKMYWYQQDPGMELHLIHYSYGVNSTEKGDLSSESTVSRIRTEHFPLTLESARPSHTSQYLCASSGRGGNEKLFFGSGTQLSVL.

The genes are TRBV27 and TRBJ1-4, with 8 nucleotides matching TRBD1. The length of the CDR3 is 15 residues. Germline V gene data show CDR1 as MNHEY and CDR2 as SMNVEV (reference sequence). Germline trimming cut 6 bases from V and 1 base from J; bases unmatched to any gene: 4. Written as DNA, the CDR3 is TGTGCCAGCAGGGCTGACAGGGGAACTAATGAAAAACTGTTTTTT. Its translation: CASRADRGTNEKLFF.

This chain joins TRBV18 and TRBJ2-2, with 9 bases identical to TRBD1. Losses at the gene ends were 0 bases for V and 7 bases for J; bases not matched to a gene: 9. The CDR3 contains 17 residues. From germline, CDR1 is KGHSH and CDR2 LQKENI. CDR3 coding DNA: TGTGCCAGCTCACCACCGATAGGACAGGGGCTCTTCGGGGAGCTGTTTTTT. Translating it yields CASSPPIGQGLFGELFF. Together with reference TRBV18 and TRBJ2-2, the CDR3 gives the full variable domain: NAGVMQNPRHLVRRRGQEARLRCSPMKGHSHVYWYRQLPEEGLKFMVYLQKENIIDESGMPKERFSAEFPKEGPSILRIQQVVRGDSAAYFCASSPPIGQGLFGELFFGEGSRLTVL.

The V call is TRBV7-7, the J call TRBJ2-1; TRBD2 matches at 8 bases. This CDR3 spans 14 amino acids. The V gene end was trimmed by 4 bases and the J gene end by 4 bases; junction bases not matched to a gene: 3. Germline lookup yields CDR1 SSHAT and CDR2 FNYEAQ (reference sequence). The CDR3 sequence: CASSSSGRYNEQFF. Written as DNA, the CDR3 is TGTGCCAGCAGCTCTAGCGGGCGTTACAATGAGCAGTTCTTC.

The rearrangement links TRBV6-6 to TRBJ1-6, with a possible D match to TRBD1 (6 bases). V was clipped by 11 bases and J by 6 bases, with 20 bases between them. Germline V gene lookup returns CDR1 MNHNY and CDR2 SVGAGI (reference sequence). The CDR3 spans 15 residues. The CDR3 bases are TGTGCCGCGGGGGAGGGGGGTGAGGTTAATTCACCCCTCCACTTT. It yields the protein CAAGEGGEVNSPLHF.

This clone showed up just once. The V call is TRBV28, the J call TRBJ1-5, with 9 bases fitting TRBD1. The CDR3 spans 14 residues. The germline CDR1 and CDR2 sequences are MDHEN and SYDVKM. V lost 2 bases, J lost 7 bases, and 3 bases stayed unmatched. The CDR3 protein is CASSLGTGTQPQHF. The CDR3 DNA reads TGTGCCAGCAGTTTAGGGACAGGGACGCAGCCCCAGCATTTT. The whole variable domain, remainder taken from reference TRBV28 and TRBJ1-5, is DVKVTQSSRYLVKRTGEKVFLECVQDMDHENMFWYRQDPGLGLRLIYFSYDVKMKEKGDIPEGYSVSREKKERFSLILESASTNQTSMYLCASSLGTGTQPQHFGDGTRLSIL.

CDR3 sequence reads: CASSVVAGFSNQPQHF. The CDR3 nucleotides are TGTGCCAGCAGCGTAGTGGCAGGGTTTAGCAATCAGCCCCAGCATTTT. The chain couples TRBV9 to TRBJ1-5; TRBD1 might be the D (5 bases). V dropped 0 bases and J dropped 0 bases, with 10 bases sitting between them. This CDR3 has 16 amino acids. Germline lookup yields CDR1 SGDLS and CDR2 YYNGEE.

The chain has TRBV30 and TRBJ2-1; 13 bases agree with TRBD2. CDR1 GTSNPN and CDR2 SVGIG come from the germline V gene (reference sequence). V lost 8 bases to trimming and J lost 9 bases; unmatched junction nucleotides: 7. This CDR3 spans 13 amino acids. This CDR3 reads CALLLAGGSEQFF. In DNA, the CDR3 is TGTGCCCTCTTACTAGCGGGAGGGAGTGAGCAGTTCTTC.

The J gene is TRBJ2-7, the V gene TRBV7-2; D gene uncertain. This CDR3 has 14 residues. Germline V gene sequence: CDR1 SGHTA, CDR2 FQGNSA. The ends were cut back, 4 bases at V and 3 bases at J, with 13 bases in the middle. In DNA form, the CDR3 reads TGTGCCAGCAGCTCGCCCCCTACCCTCTACGAGCAGTACTTC. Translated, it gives CASSSPPTLYEQYF.

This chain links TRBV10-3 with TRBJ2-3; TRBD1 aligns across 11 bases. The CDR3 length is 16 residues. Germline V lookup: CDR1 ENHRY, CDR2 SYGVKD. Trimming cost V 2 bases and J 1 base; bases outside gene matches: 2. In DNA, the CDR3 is TGTGCCATCAGTGAGAGGACAGGGGGCGGCACAGATACGCAGTATTTT. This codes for CAISERTGGGTDTQYF.

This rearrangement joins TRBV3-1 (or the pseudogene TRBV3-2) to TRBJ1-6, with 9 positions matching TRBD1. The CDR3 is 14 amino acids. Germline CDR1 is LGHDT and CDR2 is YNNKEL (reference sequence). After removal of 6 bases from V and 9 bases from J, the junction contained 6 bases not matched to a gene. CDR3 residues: CASSPGQGFSPLHF. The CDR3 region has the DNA TGTGCCAGCAGTCCGGGACAGGGTTTTTCACCCCTCCACTTT.